Sequencing of this T cell receptor (beta chain) was carried out in a study of T-cell memory formation after mild COVID-19. Overall study: TCR clusters largely stayed donor specific. Study conclusions and caveats: The finding that pre-infection memory included some responding clones suggested that cross-reactive memory joined.

This clonotype has more than one count but fewer than ten. As yet, its antigen is unknown. A single record per CDR3 protein comes from TCRdb applying MiXCR to the 5' RACE reads. The sample holds some 600,000 distinct CDR3 sequences, 15% to 20% seen once. V lost 5 bases, J lost 0 bases, and 4 bases stayed unmatched. The CDR3 has 15 residues. The germline V gene encodes CDR1 SGHTA and CDR2 FQGNSA. The sample taken for sequencing was PBMCs or a T cell subset sorted from them (not recorded which). The chain joins TRBV7-2 to TRBJ2-1; 7 nucleotides line up with TRBD2. This clonotype was obtained from an adult woman who had mild COVID-19 (a few samples of this study predate the infection). Cell type and time point are not known. The CDR3 protein is CASSPSGPSYNEQFF. CDR3 coding DNA: TGTGCCAGCAGCCCTAGCGGCCCCTCCTACAATGAGCAGTTCTTC.